These T cell receptor beta chains were read from a single sample in a study of cytomegalovirus exposure and HLA in healthy donors. Assay: immunoSEQ multiplex PCR; the TCRdb copy retains only in-frame clones and omits some. Of 110,000 or so clones listed, 70% to 85% are singletons. Sequencing was performed on PBMCs. Receptors originate from a young woman in good health and CMV-seronegative. CDR3s include the opening cysteine and the closing phenylalanine or tryptophan. Each record gives: V gene, J gene, D gene, clone size, CDR3 protein, CDR3 DNA. D genes are given only for firm matches. The size of a clone is reported for some rows only, either as once, few or many, or as a class for expanded clones.

v_gene: TRBV2; j_gene: TRBJ1-2; d_gene: -; abundance: -; CDR3aa: CASSGREPYGYTF; CDR3nt: TGTGCCAGCAGTGGCCGCGAACCCTATGGCTACACCTTC
v_gene: TRBV27; j_gene: TRBJ1-3; d_gene: -; abundance: -; CDR3aa: CASSLTGSGNTIYF; CDR3nt: TGTGCCAGCAGTTTAACAGGATCTGGAAACACCATATATTTT
v_gene: TRBV29-1; j_gene: TRBJ1-2; d_gene: -; abundance: -; CDR3aa: CSVAGDNYGYTF; CDR3nt: TGCAGCGTGGCAGGGGACAACTATGGCTACACCTTC
v_gene: TRBV6-1; j_gene: TRBJ2-7; d_gene: -; abundance: -; CDR3aa: CASTPTGVYEQYF; CDR3nt: TGTGCCAGCACTCCGACAGGAGTCTACGAGCAGTACTTC
v_gene: TRBV6-5; j_gene: TRBJ2-7; d_gene: TRBD1; abundance: -; CDR3aa: CASSYEGASFYEQYF; CDR3nt: TGTGCCAGCAGTTACGAGGGGGCCAGCTTCTACGAGCAGTACTTC
v_gene: TRBV25-1; j_gene: TRBJ1-1; d_gene: TRBD1; abundance: -; CDR3aa: CASSRDRGGRTEAFF; CDR3nt: TGTGCCAGCAGCCGGGACAGAGGAGGTCGAACTGAAGCTTTCTTT
v_gene: TRBV6-6; j_gene: TRBJ2-5; d_gene: TRBD2; abundance: -; CDR3aa: CASSYAQRGGETQYF; CDR3nt: TGTGCCAGCAGTTATGCACAGCGGGGTGGGGAGACCCAGTACTTC
v_gene: TRBV19; j_gene: TRBJ1-5; d_gene: TRBD1; abundance: -; CDR3aa: CASTSGTGFVSNQPQHF; CDR3nt: TGTGCCAGCACCTCCGGGACAGGGTTCGTCAGCAATCAGCCCCAGCATTTT
v_gene: TRBV5-1; j_gene: TRBJ2-3; d_gene: TRBD2; abundance: few; CDR3aa: CASSLRTSEYGTDTQYF; CDR3nt: TGCGCCAGCAGCTTGCGGACTAGCGAATATGGCACAGATACGCAGTATTTT
v_gene: TRBV7-9; j_gene: TRBJ1-1; d_gene: -; abundance: -; CDR3aa: CSSKLANTEAFF; CDR3nt: TGTTCCAGCAAATTGGCGAACACTGAAGCTTTCTTT
v_gene: TRBV5-6; j_gene: TRBJ1-1; d_gene: TRBD1; abundance: -; CDR3aa: CASSLGTGDTEAFF; CDR3nt: TGTGCCAGCAGCTTGGGGACAGGGGACACTGAAGCTTTCTTT
v_gene: TRBV11-3; j_gene: TRBJ2-3; d_gene: TRBD2; abundance: -; CDR3aa: CASSLGSGGLTDTQYF; CDR3nt: TGTGCCAGCAGCCTAGGGAGCGGGGGACTCACAGATACGCAGTATTTT
v_gene: TRBV11-3; j_gene: TRBJ1-4; d_gene: -; abundance: once; CDR3aa: CASSLGVATNEKLFF; CDR3nt: TGTGCCAGCAGCTTAGGCGTTGCAACTAATGAAAAACTGTTTTTT
v_gene: TRBV20-1; j_gene: TRBJ1-2; d_gene: -; abundance: -; CDR3aa: CGAQDSYGYTF; CDR3nt: TGCGGTGCCCAGGACAGCTATGGCTACACCTTC
v_gene: TRBV5-6; j_gene: TRBJ1-5; d_gene: -; abundance: -; CDR3aa: CASSFWGWRGNSNQPQHF; CDR3nt: TGTGCCAGCAGCTTTTGGGGCTGGAGGGGAAATAGCAATCAGCCCCAGCATTTT
v_gene: TRBV7-6; j_gene: TRBJ1-2; d_gene: -; abundance: -; CDR3aa: CASSLSLGRGYGYTF; CDR3nt: TGTGCCAGCAGCTTATCTTTGGGCAGGGGCTATGGCTACACCTTC
v_gene: TRBV27; j_gene: TRBJ1-2; d_gene: -; abundance: -; CDR3aa: CASSLLGGNYGYTF; CDR3nt: TGTGCCAGCAGTTTATTAGGGGGAAACTATGGCTACACCTTC
v_gene: TRBV5-1; j_gene: TRBJ1-1; d_gene: -; abundance: -; CDR3aa: CASSLAGGQGTEAFF; CDR3nt: TGCGCCAGCAGCTTGGCGGGGGGGCAGGGCACTGAAGCTTTCTTT
v_gene: TRBV11-2; j_gene: TRBJ1-6; d_gene: -; abundance: -; CDR3aa: CASSFRGDSYNSPLHF; CDR3nt: TGTGCCAGCAGCTTTCGAGGTGACTCCTATAATTCACCCCTCCACTTT
v_gene: TRBV27; j_gene: TRBJ2-1; d_gene: TRBD2; abundance: -; CDR3aa: CASLETGTNGEQFF; CDR3nt: TGTGCCAGCCTTGAGACCGGGACTAACGGCGAGCAGTTCTTC
v_gene: TRBV19; j_gene: TRBJ1-2; d_gene: -; abundance: -; CDR3aa: CASSIGRQTYGYTF; CDR3nt: TGTGCCAGTAGTATAGGCAGGCAGACCTATGGCTACACCTTC
v_gene: TRBV6-5; j_gene: TRBJ2-7; d_gene: TRBD2; abundance: few; CDR3aa: CASRRPGLNYEQYF; CDR3nt: TGTGCCAGCAGGAGACCGGGACTAAACTACGAGCAGTACTTC
v_gene: TRBV5-1; j_gene: TRBJ2-4; d_gene: TRBD2; abundance: -; CDR3aa: CASSLAVAGGHGNIQYF; CDR3nt: TGCGCCAGCAGCTTGGCGGTAGCGGGGGGGCACGGAAACATTCAGTACTTC
v_gene: TRBV29-1; j_gene: TRBJ1-2; d_gene: -; abundance: -; CDR3aa: CSVQHLGYTF; CDR3nt: TGCAGCGTTCAACACCTTGGCTACACCTTC
v_gene: TRBV30; j_gene: TRBJ1-1; d_gene: -; abundance: -; CDR3aa: CAWSNLPGGGTEAFF; CDR3nt: TGTGCCTGGAGTAATCTTCCGGGCGGGGGGACTGAAGCTTTCTTT
v_gene: TRBV2; j_gene: TRBJ2-1; d_gene: TRBD1; abundance: -; CDR3aa: CASTGGSYNEQFF; CDR3nt: TGTGCCAGCACAGGGGGCTCCTACAATGAGCAGTTCTTC
v_gene: TRBV5-6; j_gene: TRBJ2-1; d_gene: TRBD2; abundance: -; CDR3aa: CASSLTGGLLRNEQFF; CDR3nt: TGTGCCAGCAGCTTAACGGGGGGACTTCTGCGAAATGAGCAGTTCTTC
v_gene: TRBV6-1; j_gene: TRBJ1-2; d_gene: -; abundance: few; CDR3aa: CASSEKGNYGYTF; CDR3nt: TGTGCCAGCAGTGAAAAGGGGAACTATGGCTACACCTTC
v_gene: TRBV7-9; j_gene: TRBJ1-2; d_gene: TRBD1; abundance: few; CDR3aa: CASSSTGVYGYTF; CDR3nt: TGTGCCAGCAGCTCTACAGGGGTATATGGCTACACCTTC
v_gene: TRBV23-1; j_gene: TRBJ2-2; d_gene: TRBD2; abundance: -; CDR3aa: CASSQSVGREGDGELFF; CDR3nt: TGCGCCAGCAGTCAATCGGTAGGGCGGGAGGGGGACGGGGAGCTGTTTTTT
v_gene: TRBV18; j_gene: TRBJ2-2; d_gene: TRBD1; abundance: -; CDR3aa: CASSQDRLLTGELFF; CDR3nt: TGTGCCAGCTCACAGGACAGGCTCCTCACCGGGGAGCTGTTTTTT
v_gene: TRBV27; j_gene: TRBJ2-3; d_gene: TRBD2; abundance: -; CDR3aa: CASRVPGGTQYF; CDR3nt: TGTGCCAGCAGGGTCCCGGGGGGTACGCAGTATTTT
v_gene: TRBV6-1; j_gene: TRBJ1-5; d_gene: -; abundance: -; CDR3aa: CASSGQAPNQPQHF; CDR3nt: TGTGCCAGCAGTGGACAGGCCCCGAATCAGCCCCAGCATTTT
v_gene: TRBV29-1; j_gene: TRBJ1-1; d_gene: -; abundance: medium-sized; CDR3aa: CSLEDSTEAFF; CDR3nt: TGCAGCCTAGAGGACAGCACTGAAGCTTTCTTT
v_gene: TRBV6-1; j_gene: TRBJ1-1; d_gene: TRBD1; abundance: once; CDR3aa: CASTRTGTGTEAFF; CDR3nt: TGTGCCAGCACCAGGACAGGGACGGGGACTGAAGCTTTCTTT
v_gene: TRBV2; j_gene: TRBJ2-7; d_gene: TRBD2; abundance: -; CDR3aa: CASGGTSGYEQYF; CDR3nt: TGTGCCAGCGGGGGGACTAGCGGATACGAGCAGTACTTC
v_gene: TRBV11-3; j_gene: TRBJ1-2; d_gene: -; abundance: -; CDR3aa: CASSFEGEVDYGYTF; CDR3nt: TGTGCCAGCAGCTTTGAAGGGGAAGTGGACTATGGCTACACCTTC
v_gene: TRBV27; j_gene: TRBJ2-1; d_gene: TRBD2; abundance: once; CDR3aa: CASGGIAGRKEQFF; CDR3nt: TGTGCCAGCGGCGGGATAGCGGGAAGAAAGGAGCAGTTCTTC
v_gene: TRBV4-1; j_gene: TRBJ2-7; d_gene: -; abundance: -; CDR3aa: CASSHETGISYEQYF; CDR3nt: TGCGCCAGCAGCCATGAAACAGGGATCTCCTACGAGCAGTACTTC
v_gene: TRBV7-2; j_gene: TRBJ2-3; d_gene: -; abundance: -; CDR3aa: CASSSTGPTDTQYF; CDR3nt: TGTGCCAGCAGCTCAACAGGTCCAACAGATACGCAGTATTTT
v_gene: TRBV28; j_gene: TRBJ1-1; d_gene: -; abundance: -; CDR3aa: CASSFGVHTEAFF; CDR3nt: TGTGCCAGCAGTTTCGGGGTGCACACTGAAGCTTTCTTT
v_gene: TRBV28; j_gene: TRBJ2-1; d_gene: TRBD2; abundance: -; CDR3aa: CASSLLGLAGVFEQFF; CDR3nt: TGTGCCAGCAGTTTACTTGGACTAGCGGGAGTTTTTGAGCAGTTCTTC
v_gene: TRBV6-1; j_gene: TRBJ1-3; d_gene: -; abundance: -; CDR3aa: CASSDIGNTIYF; CDR3nt: TGTGCCAGCAGTGACATCGGAAACACCATATATTTT
v_gene: TRBV5-1; j_gene: TRBJ2-5; d_gene: TRBD1; abundance: few; CDR3aa: CASSPGQVGVQETQYF; CDR3nt: TGCGCCAGCAGCCCGGGACAGGTCGGGGTCCAAGAGACCCAGTACTTC
v_gene: TRBV28; j_gene: TRBJ2-3; d_gene: TRBD2; abundance: -; CDR3aa: CASTSPGGRTDTQYF; CDR3nt: TGTGCCAGCACTTCTCCGGGAGGACGTACAGATACGCAGTATTTT
v_gene: TRBV28; j_gene: TRBJ1-1; d_gene: -; abundance: -; CDR3aa: CASNTVSRTEAFF; CDR3nt: TGTGCCAGCAATACGGTGTCCCGCACTGAAGCTTTCTTT
v_gene: TRBV10-3; j_gene: TRBJ2-7; d_gene: TRBD2; abundance: -; CDR3aa: CAIRTPGLAGYYEQYF; CDR3nt: TGTGCCATCAGGACACCGGGACTAGCGGGTTATTACGAGCAGTACTTC
v_gene: TRBV11-3; j_gene: TRBJ2-5; d_gene: TRBD2; abundance: few; CDR3aa: CASSLASGLKETQYF; CDR3nt: TGTGCCAGCAGCTTAGCTAGCGGACTTAAAGAGACCCAGTACTTC
v_gene: TRBV4-2; j_gene: TRBJ2-5; d_gene: -; abundance: -; CDR3aa: CASSQTRSETQYF; CDR3nt: TGTGCCAGCAGCCAAACTAGATCGGAGACCCAGTACTTC
v_gene: TRBV5-6; j_gene: TRBJ1-6; d_gene: TRBD1; abundance: once; CDR3aa: CASSPGQGARSPLHF; CDR3nt: TGTGCCAGCAGCCCGGGACAGGGGGCTCGTTCACCCCTCCACTTT